The rows below give T cell receptor beta chains drawn from one sample of a study of T cells in Graves' hyperthyroidism and ophthalmopathy. One entry per CDR3 protein, called by TCRdb with MiXCR from the multiplex PCR reads. This table has some 320,000 distinct CDR3 sequences, about an eighth appearing once. The sample consisted of blood. These receptors were obtained from a woman aged 40 to 50 with Graves' ophthalmopathy. The CDR3 runs from the conserved cysteine through the conserved F or W. The order of the fields is J gene, D gene, clone size, V gene, CDR3 protein, CDR3 DNA. A D gene is named only where the DNA matches it firmly. Clone size is stated in some rows and not others, as once, few, many or a class when expanded.

J: TRBJ1-1; D: .; size: many; V: TRBV25-1; CDR3: CASSDLGQKAFF; DNA: TGTGCCAGCAGTGACCTAGGACAGAAAGCTTTCTTT
J: TRBJ1-5; D: TRBD1; size: few; V: TRBV6-1; CDR3: CASRWTGADNQPQHF; DNA: TGTGCCAGCAGATGGACAGGGGCAGATAATCAGCCCCAGCATTTT
J: TRBJ1-2; D: .; size: many; V: TRBV28; CDR3: CASSLPADTGYYGYTF; DNA: TGTGCCAGCAGCTTACCAGCGGACACCGGATACTATGGCTACACCTTC
J: TRBJ1-2; D: TRBD1; size: many; V: TRBV2; CDR3: CASRTSTGGIYGYTF; DNA: TGTGCCAGCAGGACGTCCACAGGGGGCATCTATGGCTACACCTTC
J: TRBJ1-2; D: .; size: many; V: TRBV27; CDR3: CASSFGLNYGYTF; DNA: TGTGCCAGCAGTTTCGGCCTGAACTATGGCTACACCTTC
J: TRBJ1-4; D: TRBD1; size: few; V: TRBV5-1; CDR3: CASSLAGTGAEKLFF; DNA: TGCGCCAGCAGCTTGGCCGGGACAGGGGCTGAAAAACTGTTTTTT
J: TRBJ2-4; D: .; size: many; V: TRBV2; CDR3: CASSSLGDISGNIQYF; DNA: TGTGCCAGCAGTTCCCTAGGGGACATATCCGGGAACATTCAGTACTTC
J: TRBJ1-6; D: TRBD1; size: .; V: TRBV5-8; CDR3: CASSFRDRMNSPLHF; DNA: TGTGCCAGCAGCTTCCGGGACAGGATGAATTCACCCCTCCACTTT
J: TRBJ1-2; D: .; size: many; V: TRBV15; CDR3: CATSRTKTAKNYGYTF; DNA: TGTGCCACCAGCAGAACCAAGACTGCAAAGAACTATGGCTACACCTTC
J: TRBJ2-1; D: TRBD2; size: .; V: TRBV20-1; CDR3: CSARGPRGTSGRYNEQLF; DNA: TGCAGTGCTAGGGGACCCCGCGGGACTAGCGGGCGATACAATGAGCAGCTCTTC
J: TRBJ2-2; D: .; size: .; V: TRBV7-9; CDR3: CASSSAWELFF; DNA: TGTGCCAGCAGCTCCGCTTGGGAGCTGTTTTTT
J: TRBJ1-1; D: .; size: many; V: TRBV15; CDR3: CATSREEPAGAFF; DNA: TGTGCCACCAGCAGAGAGGAACCGGCTGGAGCTTTCTTT
J: TRBJ2-6; D: .; size: few; V: TRBV7-8; CDR3: CASRKGWISGANVLTF; DNA: TGTGCCAGCAGAAAGGGATGGATCTCTGGGGCCAACGTCCTGACTTTC
J: TRBJ2-1; D: TRBD1; size: many; V: TRBV5-1; CDR3: CASRAGTGGGFNEQFF; DNA: TGCGCCAGCAGAGCCGGGACAGGGGGCGGTTTTAATGAGCAGTTCTTC
J: TRBJ1-1; D: .; size: many; V: TRBV28; CDR3: CASSFRTVTEAFF; DNA: TGTGCCAGCAGTTTTAGGACGGTCACTGAAGCTTTCTTT
J: TRBJ1-4; D: .; size: .; V: TRBV20-1; CDR3: CSARDGASNEKLFF; DNA: TGCAGTGCTAGAGACGGCGCTTCTAATGAAAAACTGTTTTTT
J: TRBJ1-1; D: TRBD1; size: many; V: TRBV3-1; CDR3: CASSHTDRGTEAFF; DNA: TGTGCCAGCAGCCACACGGACAGGGGTACTGAAGCTTTCTTT
J: TRBJ2-3; D: .; size: many; V: TRBV18; CDR3: CASSPESGDTQYF; DNA: TGTGCCAGCTCACCAGAGTCGGGAGATACGCAGTATTTT
J: TRBJ1-1; D: TRBD1; size: .; V: TRBV6-1; CDR3: CASTPRFTGGAEAFF; DNA: TGTGCCAGCACCCCGCGATTTACAGGGGGAGCTGAAGCTTTCTTT
J: TRBJ2-3; D: .; size: many; V: TRBV19; CDR3: CASSADRSTDTQYF; DNA: TGTGCCAGTAGTGCGGACAGAAGCACAGATACGCAGTATTTT
J: TRBJ1-3; D: .; size: many; V: TRBV7-2; CDR3: CASSLVLVPGNTIYF; DNA: TGTGCCAGCAGCTTAGTGTTGGTTCCTGGAAACACCATATATTTT
J: TRBJ1-2; D: .; size: .; V: TRBV12-3/TRBV12-4; CDR3: CASSLSWTNYGYTF; DNA: TGTGCCAGCAGTTTATCATGGACTAACTATGGCTACACCTTC
J: TRBJ2-4; D: TRBD2; size: many; V: TRBV28; CDR3: CASSFGLRGGAKNIQYF; DNA: TGTGCCAGCAGTTTCGGTCTGCGGGGGGGGGCCAAAAACATTCAGTACTTC
J: TRBJ2-3; D: .; size: many; V: TRBV20-1; CDR3: CSASGGPVKVTQYF; DNA: TGCAGTGCTAGCGGAGGCCCTGTCAAGGTTACGCAGTATTTT
J: TRBJ2-1; D: .; size: many; V: TRBV20-1; CDR3: CSARDPAGGDGEQFF; DNA: TGCAGTGCCAGAGACCCCGCCGGTGGGGATGGTGAGCAGTTCTTC
J: TRBJ1-1; D: .; size: many; V: TRBV7-6; CDR3: CASSVGQTNTEAFF; DNA: TGTGCCAGCAGCGTCGGACAGACGAACACTGAAGCTTTCTTT
J: TRBJ2-2; D: .; size: many; V: TRBV14; CDR3: CASSHMNTPGELFF; DNA: TGTGCCAGCAGCCACATGAACACCCCCGGGGAGCTGTTTTTT
J: TRBJ2-4; D: .; size: many; V: TRBV7-8; CDR3: CASSLGATSSHNIQYF; DNA: TGTGCCAGCAGCTTAGGGGCAACCTCCTCTCACAACATTCAGTACTTC
J: TRBJ2-2; D: TRBD1; size: .; V: TRBV10-1; CDR3: CASSDRGQDLFTGELFF; DNA: TGCGCCAGCAGTGACCGAGGACAGGATTTATTCACCGGGGAGCTGTTTTTT
J: TRBJ2-3; D: .; size: many; V: TRBV3-1; CDR3: CASSQRPWGDTQYF; DNA: TGTGCCAGCAGCCAACGCCCCTGGGGAGATACGCAGTATTTT
J: TRBJ2-2; D: .; size: .; V: TRBV18; CDR3: CASGDKANTGELFF; DNA: TGTGCCAGCGGGGACAAGGCGAACACCGGGGAGCTGTTTTTT
J: TRBJ1-1; D: .; size: few; V: TRBV4-1; CDR3: CASSLTMGFGTEAFF; DNA: TGCGCCAGCAGCCTTACAATGGGGTTTGGCACTGAAGCTTTCTTT
J: TRBJ1-2; D: .; size: many; V: TRBV20-1; CDR3: CSASLQGFNYGYTF; DNA: TGCAGTGCTAGTCTTCAGGGGTTCAACTATGGCTACACCTTC
J: TRBJ2-1; D: .; size: few; V: TRBV5-5; CDR3: CASSWTEGSGGYNEQFF; DNA: TGTGCCAGCAGCTGGACCGAAGGAAGCGGAGGATACAATGAGCAGTTCTTC
J: TRBJ2-1; D: .; size: .; V: TRBV20-1; CDR3: CSATGVGARNEQFF; DNA: TGCAGTGCTACGGGGGTTGGGGCACGCAATGAGCAGTTCTTC
J: TRBJ1-6; D: .; size: many; V: TRBV20-1; CDR3: CSASPGGNSPLHF; DNA: TGCAGTGCCTCGCCTGGGGGGAATTCACCCCTCCACTTT
J: TRBJ2-7; D: .; size: many; V: TRBV28; CDR3: CASSFGWRYEQYF; DNA: TGTGCCAGCAGTTTTGGTTGGCGCTACGAGCAGTACTTC
J: TRBJ2-7; D: .; size: many; V: TRBV7-9; CDR3: CATETKTGGGYEQYF; DNA: TGTGCCACCGAAACCAAGACAGGAGGAGGCTACGAGCAGTACTTC
J: TRBJ2-5; D: TRBD1; size: many; V: TRBV7-2; CDR3: CASSWGQEVQETQYF; DNA: TGTGCCAGCAGCTGGGGACAGGAGGTACAAGAGACCCAGTACTTC
J: TRBJ1-6; D: .; size: .; V: TRBV18; CDR3: CASSSDRPSNSPLHF; DNA: TGTGCCAGCTCCTCAGACAGACCTTCCAATTCACCTCTCCACTTT
J: TRBJ2-2; D: TRBD1; size: many; V: TRBV27; CDR3: CASSSPGQITGELFF; DNA: TGTGCCAGCAGTTCCCCGGGACAGATCACCGGGGAGCTGTTTTTT
J: TRBJ2-5; D: TRBD2; size: few; V: TRBV24-1; CDR3: CATSDRVAGEETQYF; DNA: TGTGCCACCAGTGACCGGGTAGCGGGGGAGGAGACCCAGTACTTC
J: TRBJ2-1; D: TRBD2; size: few; V: TRBV19; CDR3: CASSIWVRLAGYNEQFF; DNA: TGTGCCAGTAGTATATGGGTAAGGCTAGCGGGGTACAATGAGCAGTTCTTC
J: TRBJ2-7; D: .; size: many; V: TRBV5-1; CDR3: CASSLGHRDVYEQYF; DNA: TGCGCCAGCAGCTTGGGTCACAGGGACGTCTACGAGCAGTACTTC
J: TRBJ2-2; D: .; size: many; V: TRBV20-1; CDR3: CSARGEPKELFF; DNA: TGCAGTGCTAGGGGGGAGCCGAAGGAGCTGTTTTTT
J: TRBJ1-1; D: .; size: .; V: TRBV12-3/TRBV12-4; CDR3: CASSQGKPQYPNTEAFF; DNA: TGTGCCAGCTCCCAGGGCAAGCCTCAGTACCCGAACACTGAAGCTTTCTTT
J: TRBJ2-1; D: TRBD2; size: many; V: TRBV28; CDR3: CASSPTLGLAGAEQFF; DNA: TGTGCCAGCAGTCCCACCTTAGGGCTAGCGGGAGCCGAACAGTTCTTC
J: TRBJ2-5; D: .; size: many; V: TRBV11-2; CDR3: CASSSVPRSVETQYF; DNA: TGTGCCAGCAGCTCGGTCCCAAGATCGGTAGAGACCCAGTACTTC
J: TRBJ2-7; D: .; size: many; V: TRBV5-6; CDR3: CASSLTGTHSYEQYF; DNA: TGTGCCAGCAGCTTGACCGGGACGCACTCCTACGAGCAGTACTTC
J: TRBJ1-4; D: .; size: .; V: TRBV15; CDR3: CATSSHSSGKLFF; DNA: TGTGCCACCAGCAGTCACAGTTCCGGAAAACTGTTTTTT
J: TRBJ2-2; D: .; size: .; V: TRBV11-2; CDR3: CASSLDGGTTGELFF; DNA: TGTGCCAGCAGCTTAGACGGGGGAACCACCGGGGAGCTGTTTTTT
J: TRBJ2-5; D: TRBD2; size: many; V: TRBV20-1; CDR3: CSASRTSAIRREETQYF; DNA: TGCAGTGCTAGCAGGACTAGCGCCATCCGTAGGGAAGAGACCCAGTACTTC
J: TRBJ2-1; D: .; size: .; V: TRBV20-1; CDR3: CSARGDLLRAYNEQFF; DNA: TGCAGTGCTAGGGGAGACCTCTTACGGGCGTACAATGAGCAGTTCTTC
J: TRBJ1-5; D: .; size: .; V: TRBV4-1; CDR3: CASSQGQADGNQPQHF; DNA: TGCGCCAGCAGCCAAGGGCAGGCCGATGGCAATCAGCCCCAGCATTTT
J: TRBJ2-1; D: TRBD2; size: .; V: TRBV20-1; CDR3: CSAVGLTGGNNEQFF; DNA: TGCAGTGCTGTCGGACTAACGGGGGGGAATAATGAGCAGTTCTTC
J: TRBJ1-1; D: .; size: many; V: TRBV15; CDR3: CATSREGRNTEAFF; DNA: TGTGCCACCAGCAGAGAAGGGAGGAACACTGAAGCTTTCTTT